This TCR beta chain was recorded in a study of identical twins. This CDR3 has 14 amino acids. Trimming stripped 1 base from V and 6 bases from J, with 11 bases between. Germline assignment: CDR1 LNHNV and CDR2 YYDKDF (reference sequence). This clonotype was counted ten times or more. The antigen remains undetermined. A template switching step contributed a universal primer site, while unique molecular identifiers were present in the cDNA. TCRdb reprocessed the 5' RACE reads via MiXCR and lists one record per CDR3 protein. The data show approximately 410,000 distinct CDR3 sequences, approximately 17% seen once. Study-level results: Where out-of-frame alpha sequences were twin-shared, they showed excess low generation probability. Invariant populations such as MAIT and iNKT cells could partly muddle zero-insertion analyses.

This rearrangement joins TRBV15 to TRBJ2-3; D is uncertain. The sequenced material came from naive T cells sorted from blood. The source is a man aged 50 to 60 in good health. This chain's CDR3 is CATSRVQLSDTQYF. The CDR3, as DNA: TGTGCCACCAGCAGAGTGCAGTTATCGGATACGCAGTATTTT.